At least ten counts were recorded for the clone carrying this T cell receptor (beta chain). What it recognizes is unknown. These data are taken from a study of T cells in Graves' hyperthyroidism and ophthalmopathy. Study-level background: Peripheral blood was obtained at initial diagnosis, preceding any treatment.

Patients aged 18 to 65 with hyperthyroidism were newly diagnosed, with duration under 2 months. CDR3 size: 15 residues. Germline values: CDR1 KGHDR, CDR2 SFDVKD. V shed 4 bases and J shed 2 bases, with 13 bases lying between them. From RNA transcripts, TCR beta CDR3 regions were amplified. First-round RT-PCR targeting the TCR CDR3 was performed with the HTBI primer set. TCRdb ran MiXCR on the multiplex PCR reads and lists one entry per CDR3 protein. The table lists over 300,000 distinct CDR3 sequences, approximately 14% of them singletons. General study findings and limits: Ophthalmopathy was identified by the model a median about 6.8 months ahead of onset. Expanded thyroid clonotypes (above 0.001) were mostly also found in blood.

Sequencing input: blood. This sequence joins TRBV24-1 and TRBJ1-2, with a weak D call TRBD1 (5 bases). This sequence originates from a woman in her sixties with Graves' hyperthyroidism. CDR3 coding DNA: TGTGCCACCAGTGACCACCGGGACGTCAACTATGGCTACACCTTC. The encoded protein is CATSDHRDVNYGYTF.